Detailed here is one TCR beta chain. Within the sample, other DNA sequences also encode this same CDR3. TCRdb's table, derived via immunoSEQ multiplex PCR, lists solely in-frame clones and lacks some. The sample consists of some 200,000 clones, about nine tenths of them appearing once. These data are taken from a study of control samples from healthy donors and cancer patients. Trimming removed 2 bases at V and 3 bases at J, with 11 bases between. Germline-derived CDR1 and CDR2 are LNHDA and SQIVND (reference sequence). The CDR3 is made up of 14 amino acids. What was sequenced was blood. The chain joins TRBV19 to TRBJ2-7; D is perhaps TRBD2 (6 bases). This clonotype originated in a woman aged 25 to 39 in good health. CDR3 loop: CASSIRRGGYEQYF. The CDR3 DNA follows: TGTGCCAGTAGTATAAGGAGGGGAGGCTACGAGCAGTACTTC.